These 26 T cell receptor beta chains share one sample of origin, sequenced in a study of T cell changes during pregnancy in multiple sclerosis. Sequenced by immunoSEQ multiplex PCR; TCRdb stores in-frame clones only, minus some. This sample yields roughly 80,000 clones, of which about 92% are seen a single time; 2.6% belongs to the top ten. The sequencing used peripheral blood, collected before pregnancy. Source of these receptors: a female donor with multiple sclerosis, enrolled in a pregnancy study.

Points on this clone: Relative to the germline gene, one junction end is altered; a read error may explain this. This chain joins TRBV30 and TRBJ2-1; the match to TRBD2 covers 10 bases. The CDR3 has 13 amino acids. Germline V CDR1 and CDR2: GTSNPN, SVGIG (reference sequence). This CDR3 reads CARSGLADNEQFF. The CDR3 DNA reads as TGTGCCCGGAGCGGACTAGCGGACAATGAGCAGTTCTTC.

The chain uses TRBV2 and TRBJ1-6; 10 nucleotides line up with TRBD1. The CDR3 is 14 amino acids. Germline V gene data show CDR1 as SNHLY and CDR2 as FYNNEI. The ends lost 7 bases at V and 11 bases at J; junction bases unmatched: 8. In DNA, the CDR3 is TGTGCCAGCATGCGGGGACAGGGGATAGCACCCCTCCACTTT. It specifies CASMRGQGIAPLHF.

This clone showed up just a few times. The CDR3, as DNA: TGTGCCACCACAGGACAGCCTAGCGGGAGGATCTACAATGAGCAGTTCTTC. Amino acids: CATTGQPSGRIYNEQFF. V and J are TRBV27 and TRBJ2-1; 11 positions match TRBD2. Germline-derived CDR1 and CDR2 are MNHEY and SMNVEV (reference sequence). V gave up 10 bases and J gave up 3 bases; unmatched junction bases: 14. The CDR3 extends over 17 amino acids.

The J gene is TRBJ2-1, the V gene TRBV13; D is uncertain. CDR3 length: 12 residues. Germline V gives CDR1 PRHDT, CDR2 FYEKMQ (reference sequence). V was cut by 4 bases and J by 6 bases, with 7 bases left in between. The chain's CDR3 is CASSSVSNEQFF. CDR3 nucleotides: TGTGCCAGCAGCTCTGTTAGCAATGAGCAGTTCTTC.

The chain couples TRBV19 to TRBJ2-1; no clear D. The germline V and J ends were trimmed by 3 bases and 7 bases, with 10 bases remaining between them. Germline loops: CDR1 LNHDA, CDR2 SQIVND (reference sequence). The CDR3 runs 13 residues. The CDR3: CASSISWSNEQFF. The CDR3 nucleotides are TGTGCCAGTAGTATTAGTTGGTCGAATGAGCAGTTCTTC.

The chain carries TRBV9 and TRBJ2-1; 9 bases agree with TRBD2. This CDR3 has 16 amino acids. Germline V CDR1 and CDR2: SGDLS, YYNGEE. J was trimmed by 2 bases and V by 4 bases; bases with no gene match: 7. The CDR3 nucleotides are TGTGCCAGCAGCCCAAGACTAGCGGCAACCTACAATGAGCAGTTCTTC. Translating it yields CASSPRLAATYNEQFF.

This chain connects TRBV27 to TRBJ2-1; D is undetermined. Germline assignment: CDR1 MNHEY and CDR2 SMNVEV (reference sequence). V lost 6 bases and J lost 0, with 12 bases in between. The CDR3 contains 15 residues. The DNA of the CDR3 is TGTGCCAGCAGCGGGTTTGAAAGCTCCTACAATGAGCAGTTCTTC. Translation gives CASSGFESSYNEQFF.

The chain joins TRBV9 to TRBJ2-7; 7 bases align to TRBD2. V shed 2 bases, J shed 4 bases, and the junction held 9 bases outside the gene matches. The CDR3 covers 15 residues. CDR1 and CDR2 from the germline V gene are SGDLS and YYNGEE. The CDR3 sequence is CASSVGAGIVYEQYF. In DNA form, the CDR3 reads TGTGCCAGCAGCGTCGGAGCGGGGATAGTTTACGAGCAGTACTTC.

The gene calls are TRBV10-3 and TRBJ2-7; 10 bases are a match to TRBD2. V shed 8 bases and J 6 bases; nucleotides not matched to a gene: 7. Germline V CDR1 and CDR2: ENHRY, SYGVKD. CDR3 length equals 13 residues. CDR3 protein: CAIGLAGASEQYF. CDR3 bases: TGTGCCATCGGCCTAGCGGGGGCCTCCGAGCAGTACTTC.

The chain joins TRBV28 to TRBJ2-7; possibly TRBD1 for D (6 bases). Germline lookup yields CDR1 MDHEN and CDR2 SYDVKM. V was pared by 2 bases and J by 6 bases, with 14 bases between. The CDR3 consists of 14 residues. CDR3 in DNA: TGTGCCAGCAGTTTAGGGGCAGGGGCGGGCGAGCAGTACTTC. Translated: CASSLGAGAGEQYF.

CDR3 sequence: CASSSGVQGVVNEQFF. The CDR3 DNA sequence: TGTGCCAGCAGCTCAGGTGTACAGGGGGTTGTCAATGAGCAGTTCTTC. The chain combines TRBV7-2 with TRBJ2-1, with 8 bases aligning to TRBD1. From germline, CDR1 is SGHTA and CDR2 FQGNSA. This CDR3 is 16 amino acids long. V gave up 4 bases and J gave up 6 bases; unmatched junction bases: 11.

The chain combines TRBV11-2 with TRBJ1-5, with D hard to call. Trimming left V 0 bases short and J 0 bases short, with 9 bases between. The length of the CDR3 is 16 residues. Per the germline V gene, CDR1 is SGHAT and CDR2 is FQNNGV. The CDR3 coding sequence is TGTGCCAGCAGCTTAGATTCGGGGTTTAGCAATCAGCCCCAGCATTTT. It yields the protein CASSLDSGFSNQPQHF. The complete variable domain, with remaining parts taken from reference TRBV11-2 and TRBJ1-5, reads EAGVAQSPRYKIIEKRQSVAFWCNPISGHATLYWYQQILGQGPKLLIQFQNNGVVDDSQLPKDRFSAERLKGVDSTLKIQPAKLEDSAVYLCASSLDSGFSNQPQHFGDGTRLSIL.

The V gene is TRBV7-9, the J gene TRBJ2-1, with a weak D call TRBD1 (6 bases). From germline, CDR1 is SEHNR and CDR2 FQNEAQ (reference sequence). CDR3 length equals 16 residues. V lost 2 bases and J lost 6, with 17 bases in between. The DNA of the CDR3 is TGTGCCAGCAGCTTATGGGGGACACCGGAACCCAATGAGCAGTTCTTC. Translating it yields CASSLWGTPEPNEQFF.

This clone appeared once. A much bigger clone sits one base away, suggesting this may be a read error. The chain recombines TRBV7-2 with TRBJ1-2, with 7 positions matching TRBD1. The trim removed 5 bases at V and 3 bases at J, leaving 3 bases unmatched. Per germline, CDR1 SGHTA and CDR2 FQGNSA. This CDR3 spans 13 amino acids. DNA of the CDR3: TGTGCCAGCAGCCCCGGGACAGACTATGGCTACACCTTC. The encoded protein is CASSPGTDYGYTF.

CDR3 region: CAIFGSKGQAFPDNAGANVLTF. The DNA for the CDR3 is TGTGCCATCTTTGGGAGTAAGGGACAGGCATTTCCTGATAATGCTGGGGCCAACGTCCTGACTTTC. This chain connects TRBV10-3 to TRBJ2-6, with 8 bases fitting TRBD1. In germline, CDR1 is ENHRY, CDR2 SYGVKD. This CDR3 has 22 residues. V lost 8 bases to trimming and J lost 2 bases; unmatched junction nucleotides: 26.

This rearrangement joins TRBV15 to TRBJ2-2; 14 positions agree with TRBD2. The J segment lost 7 bases and the V segment lost 0 bases, leaving 10 bases of the junction unmatched. The CDR3 is 19 residues long. Looked up from germline, CDR1 is LNHNV and CDR2 is YYDKDF (reference sequence). Here the CDR3 reads CATSRDPTGLAGVGGELFF. In DNA form, the CDR3 reads TGTGCCACCAGCAGAGATCCAACGGGACTAGCGGGAGTGGGCGGGGAGCTGTTTTTT.

The chain uses TRBV15 and TRBJ2-2, with 10 bases aligning to TRBD2. The CDR3 runs to 20 residues. Germline V lookup: CDR1 LNHNV, CDR2 YYDKDF (reference sequence). With V trimmed by 3 bases and J by 2 bases, 15 bases remained unmatched. CDR3 coding DNA: TGTGCCACCAGCAGGGGAATAGCGGGAGGCCTCTCATTTAACACCGGGGAGCTGTTTTTT. Translating it yields CATSRGIAGGLSFNTGELFF.

This rearrangement joins TRBV16 to TRBJ2-7; the match to TRBD1 covers 9 bases. After removal of 3 bases from V and 3 bases from J, the junction contained 6 bases not matched to a gene. The germline gives CDR1 KGHSY, CDR2 FQNENV. This CDR3 has 15 amino acids. Here the CDR3 DNA reads TGTGCCAGCAGCCAGGGACAGGGAGGAATCTACGAGCAGTACTTC. Protein: CASSQGQGGIYEQYF.

The chain carries TRBV25-1 and TRBJ1-1; D is ambiguous. The CDR3 has 13 amino acids. The V gene's germline CDR1 is MGHDK and CDR2 SYGVNS. Trimming cost V 4 bases and J 5 bases, with 11 bases left between them. The CDR3 nucleotides read TGTGCCAGCAGTGCGGGTAAGGTGACTGAAGCTTTCTTT. This gives the protein CASSAGKVTEAFF.

The J gene is TRBJ1-1, the V gene TRBV6-1; 11 bases are a match to TRBD1. Germline V gives CDR1 MNHNS, CDR2 SASEGT. Unmatched junction bases numbered 3, after V lost 5 bases and J lost 4 bases. The CDR3 loop spans 14 amino acids. CDR3 in DNA: TGTGCCAGCAGTTCGGGACAGGGGGGCACTGAAGCTTTCTTT. Translating it yields CASSSGQGGTEAFF.

The chain joins TRBV14 to TRBJ2-7, with D unclear. Germline-derived CDR1 and CDR2 are SGHDN and FVKESK. The V end lost 0 bases, the J end lost 5 bases, and 14 bases lay between the germline ends. CDR3 length: 15 residues. The CDR3 DNA follows: TGTGCCAGCAGCCAAGATCTGGGCAGCAACCACGAGCAGTACTTC. Its translation is CASSQDLGSNHEQYF.

The J gene is TRBJ1-1, the V gene TRBV29-1; weak D call: TRBD1 (5 bases). The CDR3 covers 13 residues. Germline loops: CDR1 SQVTM, CDR2 ANQGSEA. V gave up 4 bases and J gave up 0 bases, with 9 bases separating them. In DNA, the CDR3 is TGCAGCGTTGTTCGGGGGATGAACACTGAAGCTTTCTTT. Translation gives CSVVRGMNTEAFF.

This rearrangement joins TRBV28 to TRBJ2-5; D remains unclear. The CDR3 covers 11 residues. Trimming removed 5 bases from V and 5 bases from J, with 6 bases in between. Germline CDR1 reads MDHEN; CDR2 reads SYDVKM. The CDR3 sequence: CASSIGETQYF. In DNA, the CDR3 is TGTGCCAGCAGTATCGGGGAGACCCAGTACTTC.

This sequence joins TRBV30 and TRBJ1-1; the D gene is possibly TRBD1 (5 bases). CDR1 and CDR2 from the germline V gene are GTSNPN and SVGIG (reference sequence). Trimming removed 7 bases at V and 1 base at J, with 16 bases between. This CDR3 spans 14 amino acids. This CDR3 reads CASLAGPTNTEAFF. The DNA for the CDR3 is TGTGCCTCCCTCGCGGGACCAACGAACACTGAAGCTTTCTTT. The variable domain in full, with the rest retrieved from reference TRBV30 and TRBJ1-1, is SQTIHQWPATLVQPVGSPLSLECTVEGTSNPNLYWYRQAAGRGLQLLFYSVGIGQISSEVPQNLSASRPQDRQFILSSKKLLLSDSGFYLCASLAGPTNTEAFFGQGTRLTVV.

The J gene is TRBJ2-5, the V gene TRBV7-6, with D tentatively TRBD2 (5 bases). V was trimmed by 7 bases and J by 7 bases, leaving 22 bases between them. Germline values: CDR1 SGHVS, CDR2 FNYEAQ. The CDR3 has 15 amino acids. The CDR3 sequence is CASTLSGSRVRTQYF. The CDR3 nucleotides read TGTGCCAGCACCCTTAGTGGGAGTCGTGTTCGGACCCAGTACTTC.

This clone has more than one count but fewer than ten. The chain couples TRBV27 to TRBJ2-5, with D possibly matching TRBD2 (5 bases). From germline, CDR1 is MNHEY and CDR2 SMNVEV (reference sequence). The germline V and J ends were trimmed by 3 bases and 3 bases, with 20 bases remaining between them. This CDR3 is 17 amino acids long. The CDR3 loop is CASSFFLPERGEETQYF. CDR3 sequence (DNA): TGTGCCAGCAGTTTTTTTTTGCCCGAACGGGGTGAAGAGACCCAGTACTTC.